Below, 14 T cell receptor beta chains from the same sample are listed, as sequenced in a study of identical twins. TCRdb analysed the 5' RACE reads with MiXCR anew, one entry per CDR3 protein. The sample yields around 570,000 distinct CDR3 sequences, around a tenth seen once. The same sample was also studied in work on yellow fever vaccine responses in identical twins.

The sequencing sample was made of PBMCs. Every receptor here comes from a woman under 30 in good health.

The chain employs TRBV6-5 and TRBJ2-7; 9 nucleotides align to TRBD1. Losses at the gene ends were 2 bases for V and 1 base for J; bases not matched to a gene: 3. CDR3 size: 15 residues. Germline loops: CDR1 MNHEY, CDR2 SVGAGI. The CDR3 DNA is TGTGCCAGCAGTTACCTGGGACAGGGTTCCTACGAGCAGTACTTC. Protein product: CASSYLGQGSYEQYF.

This clonotype was observed many times. This chain uses TRBV6-5 with TRBJ1-1, with TRBD1 as a possible D gene (6 bases). The germline V gene has CDR1 MNHEY and CDR2 SVGAGI. The CDR3 runs 15 residues. Trimming shortened V by 3 bases and J by 5 bases, and 16 bases separated the two germline ends. This CDR3 reads CASSYKATGNTEAFF. The CDR3, as DNA: TGTGCCAGCAGTTATAAGGCAACAGGGAATACTGAAGCTTTCTTT.

In its sample, this clonotype was seen a few times. CDR3 nucleotides: TGTGCCAGCAGGGACTCGACTCCCTACAATGAGCAGTTCTTC. Translating it yields CASRDSTPYNEQFF. V and J are TRBV27 and TRBJ2-1, with D perhaps TRBD2 (5 bases). V was cut by 6 bases and J by 2 bases, with 11 bases left in between. This CDR3 is built from 14 residues. Germline V gene data show CDR1 as MNHEY and CDR2 as SMNVEV (reference sequence).

The rearrangement uses TRBV12-3 or TRBV12-4 and TRBJ2-5; the match to TRBD1 covers 11 bases. This CDR3 contains 14 residues. V lost 6 bases, J lost 5 bases, and 5 bases stayed unmatched. The CDR3 loop is CASRGTGGSETQYF. CDR3 bases: TGTGCCAGCAGGGGGACAGGGGGTAGCGAGACCCAGTACTTC.

The gene calls are TRBV13 and TRBJ1-2; D is undetermined. The V end lost 5 bases, the J end lost 4 bases, and 14 bases lay between the germline ends. Per germline, CDR1 PRHDT and CDR2 FYEKMQ (reference sequence). The CDR3 has 14 amino acids. In nucleotides, the CDR3 is TGTGCCAGCAGCCGCCGGGGAGAGGGCTATGGCTACACCTTC. Amino acid sequence: CASSRRGEGYGYTF.

Ten or more counts support this clonotype. The chain couples TRBV24-1 to TRBJ2-5; tentative D call: TRBD1 (5 bases). The germline gives CDR1 KGHDR, CDR2 SFDVKD. This CDR3 region has 11 residues. The V end was cut by 12 bases, the J end by 5 bases, with 12 bases between. CDR3 DNA: TGTGCCTATAAACAGGTGGAGACCCAGTACTTC. Protein: CAYKQVETQYF.

This clonotype occurred a few times. This sequence joins TRBV5-1 and TRBJ2-2; 9 nucleotides align to TRBD2. Germline V gene sequence: CDR1 SGHRS, CDR2 YFSETQ. Trimming removed 3 bases from V and 1 base from J; junction bases left unmatched: 4. This CDR3 is 16 amino acids long. CDR3 amino acids: CASSSRGGRNTGELFF. The CDR3 bases are TGCGCCAGCAGCTCGCGGGGGGGCCGGAACACCGGGGAGCTGTTTTTT. The entire variable domain, with the rest obtained from reference TRBV5-1 and TRBJ2-2, is as follows: KAGVTQTPRYLIKTRGQQVTLSCSPISGHRSVSWYQQTPGQGLQFLFEYFSETQRNKGNFPGRFSGRQFSNSRSEMNVSTLELGDSALYLCASSSRGGRNTGELFFGEGSRLTVL.

The table lists this clonotype with a few counts. The gene calls are TRBV12-3 or TRBV12-4 and TRBJ2-7, with a possible D match to TRBD2 (5 bases). V was cut by 4 bases and J by 0 bases, with 19 bases left in between. The CDR3 loop spans 17 amino acids. As DNA, the CDR3 is TGTGCCAGCAGTTATATAGCAGGAGGAACCAACTCCTACGAGCAGTACTTC. Translating gives CASSYIAGGTNSYEQYF.

This chain links TRBV15 with TRBJ2-5; D could derive from TRBD1 or TRBD2 (5 bases each). Trimming stripped 0 bases from V and 5 bases from J, with 7 bases between. Germline loops: CDR1 LNHNV, CDR2 YYDKDF (reference sequence). The CDR3 is 13 residues long. DNA of the CDR3: TGTGCCACCAGCAGAGATCGGGGCGAGACCCAGTACTTC. Its translation is CATSRDRGETQYF.

This clonotype was seen at least ten times. V usage is TRBV14 and J usage is TRBJ2-1; 7 nucleotides align to TRBD1. Germline CDR1 is SGHDN and CDR2 is FVKESK. The CDR3 runs 13 residues. Trimming at V came to 3 bases and at J to 6 bases, leaving 2 bases not matched to a gene. CDR3 sequence: CASSHPGGNEQFF. In nucleotides, the CDR3 is TGTGCCAGCAGCCACCCAGGGGGCAATGAGCAGTTCTTC.

This clonotype was recorded at least ten times. V is TRBV9 and J is TRBJ2-7; the D gene is possibly TRBD1 (5 bases). V lost 2 bases to trimming and J lost 2 bases, with 11 bases between them. This CDR3 region has 14 residues. Looked up from germline, CDR1 is SGDLS and CDR2 is YYNGEE. The DNA for the CDR3 is TGTGCCAGCAGCGTCCAGCAGGGTACCTACGAGCAGTACTTC. The encoded protein is CASSVQQGTYEQYF.

This clonotype has at least ten counts. The V gene is TRBV24-1, the J gene TRBJ1-5; 9 bases line up with TRBD1. Germline values: CDR1 KGHDR, CDR2 SFDVKD. Trimming at V came to 9 bases and at J to 7 bases, leaving 9 bases not matched to a gene. The CDR3 runs to 14 residues. The CDR3 DNA reads as TGTGCCACCCAGGGACAGGGAGGGGGACAGCCCCAGCATTTT. This encodes CATQGQGGGQPQHF.

V gene TRBV6-1 combines with J gene TRBJ2-7; TRBD2 matches at 10 bases. The germline V gene encodes CDR1 MNHNS and CDR2 SASEGT. V lost 7 bases to trimming and J lost 3 bases; unmatched junction nucleotides: 12. The CDR3 runs 16 residues. The CDR3 is CASTPASGSAGYEQYF. CDR3 bases: TGTGCCAGCACCCCAGCTAGCGGGAGCGCCGGCTACGAGCAGTACTTC.

This clonotype was recorded many times. The chain joins TRBV7-2 to TRBJ1-6; D gene unclear. Trimming removed 5 bases from V and 0 bases from J, with 14 bases in between. The CDR3 loop spans 17 amino acids. Germline values: CDR1 SGHTA, CDR2 FQGNSA. CDR3 sequence reads: CASSPDGQSSYNSPLHF. CDR3 bases: TGTGCCAGCAGCCCCGACGGGCAGAGCTCCTATAATTCACCCCTCCACTTT.